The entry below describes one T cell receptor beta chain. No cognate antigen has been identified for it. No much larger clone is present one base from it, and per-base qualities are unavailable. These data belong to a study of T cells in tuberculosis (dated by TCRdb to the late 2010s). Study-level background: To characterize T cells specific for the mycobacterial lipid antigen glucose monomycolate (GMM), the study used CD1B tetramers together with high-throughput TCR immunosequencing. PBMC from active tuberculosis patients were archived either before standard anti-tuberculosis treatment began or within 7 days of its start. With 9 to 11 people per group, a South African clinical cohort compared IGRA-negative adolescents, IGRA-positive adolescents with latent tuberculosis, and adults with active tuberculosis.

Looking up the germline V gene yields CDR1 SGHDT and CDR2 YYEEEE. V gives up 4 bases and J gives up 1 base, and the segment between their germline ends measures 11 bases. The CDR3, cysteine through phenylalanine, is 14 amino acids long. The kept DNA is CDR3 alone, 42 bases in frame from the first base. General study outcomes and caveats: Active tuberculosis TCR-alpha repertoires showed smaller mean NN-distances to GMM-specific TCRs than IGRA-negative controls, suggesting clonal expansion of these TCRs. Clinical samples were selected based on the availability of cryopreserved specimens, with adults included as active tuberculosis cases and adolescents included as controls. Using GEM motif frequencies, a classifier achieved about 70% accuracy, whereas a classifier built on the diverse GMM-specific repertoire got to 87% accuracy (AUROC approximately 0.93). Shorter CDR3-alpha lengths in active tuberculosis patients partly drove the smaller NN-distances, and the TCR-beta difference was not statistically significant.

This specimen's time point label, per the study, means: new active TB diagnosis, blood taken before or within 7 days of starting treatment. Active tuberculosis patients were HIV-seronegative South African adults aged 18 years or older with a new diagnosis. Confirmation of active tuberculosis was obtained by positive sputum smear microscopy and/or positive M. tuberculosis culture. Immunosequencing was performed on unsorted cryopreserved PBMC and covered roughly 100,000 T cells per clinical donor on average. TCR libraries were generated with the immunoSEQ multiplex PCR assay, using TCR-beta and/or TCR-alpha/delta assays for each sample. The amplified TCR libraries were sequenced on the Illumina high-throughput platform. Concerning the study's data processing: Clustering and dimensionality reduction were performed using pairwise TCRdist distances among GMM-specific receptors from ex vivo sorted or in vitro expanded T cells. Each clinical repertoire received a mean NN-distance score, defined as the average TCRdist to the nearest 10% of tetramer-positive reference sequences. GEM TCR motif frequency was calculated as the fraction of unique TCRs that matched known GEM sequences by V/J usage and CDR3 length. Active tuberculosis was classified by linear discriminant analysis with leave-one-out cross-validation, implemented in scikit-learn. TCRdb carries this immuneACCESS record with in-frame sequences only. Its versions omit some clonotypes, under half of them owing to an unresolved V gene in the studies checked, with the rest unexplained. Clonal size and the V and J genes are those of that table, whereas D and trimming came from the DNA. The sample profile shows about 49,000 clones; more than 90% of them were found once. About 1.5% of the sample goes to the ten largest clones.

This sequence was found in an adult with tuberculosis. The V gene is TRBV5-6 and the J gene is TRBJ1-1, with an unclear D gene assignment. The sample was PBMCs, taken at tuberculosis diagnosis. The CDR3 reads CASSIPGTNTEAFF. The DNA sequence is TGTGCCAGCAGCATACCAGGCACGAACACTGAAGCTTTCTTT. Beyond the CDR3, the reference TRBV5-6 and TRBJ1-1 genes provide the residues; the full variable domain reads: DAGVTQSPTHLIKTRGQQVTLRCSPKSGHDTVSWYQQALGQGPQFIFQYYEEEERQRGNFPDRFSGHQFPNYSSELNVNALLLGDSALYLCASSIPGTNTEAFFGQGTRLTVV.